This T cell receptor (beta chain) is drawn from a study of T cells in Graves' hyperthyroidism and ophthalmopathy. CDR1 and CDR2 from the germline V gene are SGHRS and YFSETQ. This CDR3 is 15 amino acids long. Trimming left V 2 bases short and J 3 bases short, with 15 bases between. Blood was obtained at the first hyperthyroidism diagnosis, which preceded any ophthalmopathy symptoms. Template material for amplifying TCR beta CDR3 regions consisted of RNA transcripts. Primed by the HTBI set, a first-round RT-PCR was run on the TCR CDR3. TCRdb processed the multiplex PCR reads anew with MiXCR; each CDR3 protein has one entry. The data show nearly 600,000 distinct CDR3 sequences, more than 11% seen once.

This sequence was found in a woman aged 30 to 39 with Graves' hyperthyroidism that later progressed to Graves' ophthalmopathy. This chain connects TRBV5-1 to TRBJ2-7; D is possibly TRBD2 (7 bases). Sequenced: blood. The CDR3 region has the DNA TGCGCCAGCAGCTTCGGGGGGCAGGGTGACTACGAGCAGTACTTC. Translation gives CASSFGGQGDYEQYF. The whole variable domain, remainder taken from reference TRBV5-1 and TRBJ2-7, is KAGVTQTPRYLIKTRGQQVTLSCSPISGHRSVSWYQQTPGQGLQFLFEYFSETQRNKGNFPGRFSGRQFSNSRSEMNVSTLELGDSALYLCASSFGGQGDYEQYFGPGTRLTVT.